Listed below are T cell receptor beta chains from one sample, sequenced in a study of T cells in Graves' hyperthyroidism and ophthalmopathy. TCRdb reprocessed the multiplex PCR reads with MiXCR, giving one entry per CDR3 protein. In the table there are approximately 640,000 distinct CDR3 sequences, 15% to 20% of which are singletons. The sample comprised blood. The source is a woman in her twenties or thirties with Graves' hyperthyroidism. Each CDR3 is given with its conserved first and last residue. The order of the fields is J gene, V gene, clone size, CDR3 protein. Size is stated for part of the rows, as once, few or many counts, or as a class when the clone is expanded.

TRBJ2-1	TRBV15	-	CATSRDYDDEQFF
TRBJ1-2	TRBV29-1	-	CSVVLSGTGQYGYTF
TRBJ2-7	TRBV15	-	CATSRGGTDEQYF
TRBJ1-4	TRBV20-1	many	CSARSNEKLFF
TRBJ2-1	TRBV5-8	few	CASSLGQGASNEQFF
TRBJ2-5	TRBV6-1	medium-sized	CASIGVVEWETQYF
TRBJ2-1	TRBV6-1	once	CASRQVRVAGVYEQFF
TRBJ1-2	TRBV5-1	-	CASSLRQGPAYGYTF
TRBJ2-7	TRBV29-1	few	CSVEGGKSYEQYF
TRBJ1-6	TRBV3-1	few	CASSRTTGTDSPLHF
TRBJ2-1	TRBV9	few	CASSVGVDNEQFF
TRBJ2-3	TRBV28	many	CASSPPSRLAGGSDTQYF
TRBJ1-1	TRBV20-1	many	CSASEQRLGTEAFF
TRBJ2-7	TRBV6-1	few	CASRAGGLSEQYF
TRBJ1-1	TRBV12-3/TRBV12-4	many	CASSLGGAEAFF
TRBJ1-1	TRBV2	many	CASSDNAGANTEAFF
TRBJ2-7	TRBV7-2	many	CASSSQRSSLGYEQYF